This T cell receptor (beta chain) was captured in a study of CD4+ T cells in melanoma. Study-wide points: In melanoma, neoantigen-specific CD4+ T cells reportedly differed in differentiation state. CD8+ T cell, macrophage and B cell function reportedly correlated with neoantigen-specific CD4+ T cells.

Germline values: CDR1 SGHNT, CDR2 YYREEE (reference sequence). The trim removed 3 bases at V and 5 bases at J, leaving 10 bases unmatched. The CDR3 runs 16 residues. This clone was seen a handful of times. Its antigen is unidentified. Sequenced by immunoSEQ multiplex PCR; TCRdb stores in-frame clones only, minus some. The sample lists around 6,500 clones; roughly 66% were seen once. This rearrangement joins TRBV5-4 to TRBJ1-2, with 10 bases matching TRBD1. The clonotype originates from a human donor with melanoma. Sequencing used cells from a culture (not recorded whether cultured in vitro). The CDR3 DNA follows: TGTGCCAGCAGCTCGCCCAGCGGACAGGGGGTTTATGGCTACACCTTC. Its translation is CASSSPSGQGVYGYTF.